The sequence of this T cell receptor (beta chain) was determined in a study of early T cells in non-severe SARS-CoV-2 infection. This clonotype was seen ten or more times. The CDR3 has 14 amino acids. Germline V lookup: CDR1 LGHDT, CDR2 YNNKEL (reference sequence). V lost 3 bases and J lost 9, with 15 bases in between. From the 5' RACE reads, TCRdb called clonotypes with MiXCR, one entry per CDR3 protein. The data show 26,000 or so distinct CDR3 sequences, with 5.1% seen just once and under 4.5% held by the top ten. This sequence originates from an adult who was a healthcare worker with PCR-confirmed SARS-CoV-2 infection or an uninfected control (not recorded which). The chain recombines TRBV3-1 with TRBJ1-5; D call uncertain. Source material: whole blood. The CDR3 coding sequence is TGTGCCAGCAGCCATGATAACGGAGGGCGGCCCCAGCATTTT. This sequence encodes CASSHDNGGRPQHF.